What follows are 17 T cell receptor beta chains derived from one specimen sequenced in a study of shared clonotypes between healthy human individuals. Profiling relied on immunoSEQ multiplex PCR, and the TCRdb table lists in-frame clones only, not all of them. The data contain a few million clones, around 94% of them singletons. The sequenced sample consisted of naive CD4+ T cells sorted from blood. As to subset: CD45RA+ positively selected. The origin of the receptors is a man aged 18-30 years in good health.

This clone was picked up one time. The chain joins TRBV5-1 to TRBJ2-2; a possible D gene is TRBD2 (7 bases). Germline lookup yields CDR1 SGHRS and CDR2 YFSETQ. V was trimmed by 4 bases and J by 3 bases, leaving 16 bases between them. The CDR3 contains 16 residues. Here the CDR3 reads CASSATGGLDTGELFF. CDR3 nucleotide sequence: TGCGCCAGCAGCGCTACGGGGGGCCTAGACACCGGGGAGCTGTTTTTT.

This sequence joins TRBV5-1 and TRBJ2-3; 8 bases match TRBD1. The CDR3 totals 16 residues. CDR1 and CDR2 from the germline V gene are SGHRS and YFSETQ. V lost 4 bases, J lost 2 bases, and 9 bases stayed unmatched. In nucleotides, the CDR3 is TGCGCCAGCAGCCCGACAGGGGCGCCCTACACAGATACGCAGTATTTT. This translates into CASSPTGAPYTDTQYF.

In regard to this clone: This CDR3 is also generated by other DNA sequences in the sample. CDR3 in DNA: TGCGCCAGCAGCTTGGAAGGTTCACCCCTCCACTTT. Protein product: CASSLEGSPLHF. The rearrangement joins TRBV5-1 to TRBJ1-6; D unresolved. The germline CDR1 and CDR2 sequences are SGHRS and YFSETQ. The CDR3 sequence is 12 residues long. V was trimmed by 0 bases and J by 9 bases, leaving 4 bases between them.

The CDR3 protein is CASSLPSMGQRTDTQYF. CDR3 DNA sequence: TGTGCCAGCAGCTTACCCAGTATGGGACAGCGCACAGATACGCAGTATTTT. The chain uses TRBV7-8 and TRBJ2-3, with TRBD1 matching 7 bases. CDR1 and CDR2 from the germline V gene are SGHVS and FQNEAQ. CDR3 length: 17 amino acids. V trimming: 2 bases; J trimming: 1 base; junction bases outside the gene matches: 9.

The rearrangement joins TRBV5-1 to TRBJ1-4; maybe TRBD1 (5 bases). CDR1 and CDR2 (germline): SGHRS, YFSETQ. V was clipped by 2 bases and J by 4 bases, with 15 bases between them. The CDR3 runs 16 residues. CDR3 in DNA: TGCGCCAGCAGCTTTCGGGACGGAGCATTTAATGAAAAACTGTTTTTT. The encoded protein is CASSFRDGAFNEKLFF. Based on the CDR3 plus reference TRBV5-1 and TRBJ1-4, the full variable domain is KAGVTQTPRYLIKTRGQQVTLSCSPISGHRSVSWYQQTPGQGLQFLFEYFSETQRNKGNFPGRFSGRQFSNSRSEMNVSTLELGDSALYLCASSFRDGAFNEKLFFGSGTQLSVL.

The chain links TRBV7-9 to TRBJ2-5; D remains ambiguous. CDR3 length: 15 amino acids. Germline loops: CDR1 SEHNR, CDR2 FQNEAQ (reference sequence). Trimming shortened V by 5 bases and J by 0 bases, and 13 bases separated the two germline ends. CDR3: CASSPRGVHQETQYF. The CDR3 DNA sequence: TGTGCCAGCAGCCCGCGTGGGGTTCACCAAGAGACCCAGTACTTC.

The chain links TRBV30 to TRBJ2-7; TRBD1 is a possible D gene (6 bases). Germline loops: CDR1 GTSNPN, CDR2 SVGIG (reference sequence). The CDR3 spans 14 residues. V lost 4 bases and J lost 2, with 15 bases in between. The CDR3 nucleotides are TGTGCCTGGATTGGCATGAAGGGGGCCTACGAGCAGTACTTC. It codes for CAWIGMKGAYEQYF. Based on the CDR3 plus reference TRBV30 and TRBJ2-7, the full variable domain is SQTIHQWPATLVQPVGSPLSLECTVEGTSNPNLYWYRQAAGRGLQLLFYSVGIGQISSEVPQNLSASRPQDRQFILSSKKLLLSDSGFYLCAWIGMKGAYEQYFGPGTRLTVT.

The sample holds one count of this clone. This chain uses TRBV7-3 with TRBJ1-2, with D possibly being TRBD1 (5 bases). The CDR3 loop spans 16 amino acids. The V end lost 5 bases, the J end lost 7 bases, and 23 bases lay between the germline ends. Per germline, CDR1 SGHTA and CDR2 FQGTGA. The CDR3: CASSLLGQGEAVGYTF. CDR3 nucleotides: TGTGCCAGCAGCCTCCTGGGGCAGGGTGAAGCGGTTGGCTACACCTTC.

V is TRBV28 and J is TRBJ1-5; the match to TRBD1 covers 7 bases. The V gene's germline CDR1 is MDHEN and CDR2 SYDVKM. The CDR3 is 14 residues long. The V gene end was trimmed by 7 bases and the J gene end by 5 bases; junction bases not matched to a gene: 8. The CDR3 region is CASNRDSYDQPQHF. Written as DNA, the CDR3 is TGTGCCAGCAATCGGGACAGCTATGATCAGCCCCAGCATTTT.

The chain has TRBV5-1 and TRBJ2-2; 14 nucleotides align to TRBD2. The V gene end was trimmed by 0 bases and the J gene end by 2 bases; junction bases not matched to a gene: 3. CDR1 and CDR2 from the germline V gene are SGHRS and YFSETQ. The CDR3 loop spans 18 amino acids. The CDR3 protein is CASSLATSGRANTGELFF. The CDR3 DNA follows: TGCGCCAGCAGCTTGGCGACTAGCGGGAGGGCCAACACCGGGGAGCTGTTTTTT.

The V call is TRBV6-6, the J call TRBJ1-2; a weak D match, TRBD1 (5 bases). CDR1 MNHNY and CDR2 SVGAGI come from the germline V gene (reference sequence). The CDR3 sequence is 14 residues long. V was trimmed by 5 bases and J by 4 bases, leaving 14 bases between them. This CDR3 reads CASSQISGTYGYTF. The CDR3 nucleotides read TGTGCCAGCAGTCAAATCTCTGGGACCTATGGCTACACCTTC.

The J gene is TRBJ1-1, the V gene TRBV28; maybe TRBD1 (6 bases). This CDR3 has 11 amino acids. V gave up 7 bases and J gave up 12 bases, with 15 bases separating them. CDR1 is MDHEN, CDR2 SYDVKM, per germline. The CDR3 DNA reads TGTGCCAGCAACCGGCAGGGGATACCTTTCTTT. This gives the protein CASNRQGIPFF.

This rearrangement joins TRBV11-2 to TRBJ2-2; tentatively, D is TRBD2 (5 bases). The CDR3 sequence is 16 residues long. The ends were cut back, 1 base at V and 5 bases at J, with 14 bases in the middle. The germline V gene has CDR1 SGHAT and CDR2 FQNNGV. The CDR3 DNA sequence: TGTGCCAGCAGCTTAGGTCAGGAGGTCCCTACCGGGGAGCTGTTTTTT. Translation: CASSLGQEVPTGELFF. The full variable domain, completed using reference TRBV11-2 and TRBJ2-2, is EAGVAQSPRYKIIEKRQSVAFWCNPISGHATLYWYQQILGQGPKLLIQFQNNGVVDDSQLPKDRFSAERLKGVDSTLKIQPAKLEDSAVYLCASSLGQEVPTGELFFGEGSRLTVL.

The DNA for the CDR3 is TGCGCCAGCAGCTTGTTTTCGTTAAACACCGGGGAGCTGTTTTTT. It specifies CASSLFSLNTGELFF. The J gene is TRBJ2-2, the V gene TRBV5-1; D gene ambiguous. The V and J ends lost 1 base and 2 bases respectively, with 9 bases between them. CDR1 SGHRS and CDR2 YFSETQ come from the germline V gene. The CDR3 has 15 amino acids.

The chain is built from TRBV10-2 and TRBJ2-7, with D possibly TRBD2 on 7 matching bases. V was trimmed by 10 bases and J by 2 bases, leaving 18 bases between them. CDR1 is WSHSY, CDR2 SAAADI, per germline. This CDR3 is 14 amino acids long. In DNA form, the CDR3 reads TGCGCCACCTGGGATCGGGGGGCGGCCTACGAGCAGTACTTC. Amino acids: CATWDRGAAYEQYF.

The chain uses TRBV5-5 and TRBJ2-6; D gene unclear. V lost 5 bases, J lost 1 base, and 4 bases lay in between. This CDR3 comprises 13 residues. The germline CDR1 and CDR2 sequences are SGHKS and YYEKEE (reference sequence). The CDR3 reads CASSPSGANVLTF. In DNA, the CDR3 is TGTGCCAGCAGTCCTTCTGGGGCCAACGTCCTGACTTTC.

This clone has just one count. The DNA for the CDR3 is TGTGCCAGCAGCGCCTCAGGTGTGGCTGGAAACACCATATATTTT. This codes for CASSASGVAGNTIYF. The genes are TRBV9 and TRBJ1-3; no firm D call. V gave up 3 bases and J gave up 2 bases, with 12 bases separating them. The germline V gene has CDR1 SGDLS and CDR2 YYNGEE. There are 15 residues in the CDR3.